The 14 T cell receptor beta chains reported below all come from one sample, sequenced in a study of graft-versus-host responses after intestinal transplantation. This table comes from immunoSEQ multiplex PCR, and its TCRdb copy is limited to in-frame clones, with some not included. The table has fewer than 85,000 clones, over 75% seen once. Antigens of these TCRs are unknown. Here the sequenced sample was unstimulated CD4+ T cells sorted from spleen or lymph node cells, taken before transplant. These receptors were collected from a human donor who was the organ donor for an intestinal transplant.

J is TRBJ2-5 and V is TRBV18; TRBD2 matches 7 bases. The V gene end was trimmed by 3 bases and the J gene end by 2 bases; junction bases not matched to a gene: 15. This CDR3 comprises 18 residues. In germline, CDR1 is KGHSH, CDR2 LQKENI. CDR3 sequence (DNA): TGTGCCAGCTCACCTACCCGCCCCGGGGGGTCTTTTCAAGAGACCCAGTACTTC. Translating gives CASSPTRPGGSFQETQYF.

The J gene is TRBJ2-3, the V gene TRBV5-1; tentative D call: TRBD1 (5 bases). Germline lookup yields CDR1 SGHRS and CDR2 YFSETQ. Trimming removed 2 bases at V and 2 bases at J, with 6 bases between. This CDR3 contains 13 residues. The CDR3 sequence: CASSFRDTDTQYF. CDR3 coding DNA: TGCGCCAGCAGCTTCAGGGACACAGATACGCAGTATTTT.

Only one count was recorded for this clone. The chain carries TRBV29-1 and TRBJ2-3; TRBD1 aligns across 8 bases. Trimming cost V 6 bases and J 5 bases; bases outside gene matches: 4. There are 12 residues in the CDR3. CDR1 is SQVTM and CDR2 is ANQGSEA in the germline V gene. CDR3 loop: CSVRTGKDTQYF. The CDR3 nucleotides are TGCAGCGTGCGGACAGGGAAAGATACGCAGTATTTT.

This chain connects TRBV5-5 to TRBJ2-1; D is possibly TRBD2 (5 bases). Germline V gene lookup returns CDR1 SGHKS and CDR2 YYEKEE (reference sequence). The CDR3 is 15 amino acids. The germline V and J ends were trimmed by 4 bases and 2 bases, with 13 bases remaining between them. CDR3 bases: TGTGCCAGCAGCCCTCGGCAGCGGACCTACAATGAGCAGTTCTTC. Translation: CASSPRQRTYNEQFF.

The rearrangement links TRBV6-1 to TRBJ1-2; D uncertain. V was clipped by 2 bases and J by 6 bases, with 13 bases between them. CDR3 length: 14 residues. Per the germline V gene, CDR1 is MNHNS and CDR2 is SASEGT. The CDR3 loop is CASSENYPQDGYTF. For the CDR3, the DNA is TGTGCCAGCAGTGAAAATTATCCCCAGGATGGCTACACCTTC.

The chain combines TRBV28 with TRBJ2-4; D may be TRBD2 (7 bases). CDR1 MDHEN and CDR2 SYDVKM come from the germline V gene. The length of the CDR3 is 11 residues. Trimming removed 8 bases at V and 10 bases at J, with 12 bases between. The CDR3 bases are TGTGCCAGCGGGGGGGCCCCTATTCAGTACTTC. It yields the protein CASGGAPIQYF.

This sequence joins TRBV2 and TRBJ2-2; D not resolved. V gave up 8 bases and J gave up 4 bases, with 14 bases separating them. The CDR3 is 14 amino acids. Per germline, CDR1 SNHLY and CDR2 FYNNEI. The CDR3 sequence is CASVLQTFTGELFF. CDR3 nucleotide sequence: TGTGCCAGCGTCTTGCAGACTTTCACCGGGGAGCTGTTTTTT.

The gene calls are TRBV10-3 and TRBJ1-2; 7 nucleotides line up with TRBD1. V dropped 4 bases and J dropped 6; count of bases not matched to a gene: 5. The CDR3 is 13 residues long. CDR1 is ENHRY and CDR2 is SYGVKD in the germline V gene. The DNA of the CDR3 is TGTGCCATCAGTGGGAGGGACAGCCATGGCTACACCTTC. Protein: CAISGRDSHGYTF.

The V call is TRBV7-9, the J call TRBJ1-2; possible D gene TRBD1, 6 bases. Germline V lookup: CDR1 SEHNR, CDR2 FQNEAQ (reference sequence). V was cut by 5 bases and J by 0 bases, with 19 bases left in between. The CDR3 loop spans 17 amino acids. The CDR3: CASSRGSGQIANYGYTF. The DNA of the CDR3 is TGTGCCAGCAGCCGTGGCTCTGGACAGATAGCTAACTATGGCTACACCTTC.

The chain carries TRBV6-6 and TRBJ1-3, with 10 nucleotides matching TRBD1. In germline, CDR1 is MNHNY, CDR2 SVGAGI (reference sequence). The junction had 7 bases not matched to a gene; V was cut back by 6 bases and J by 8 bases. This CDR3 has 14 residues. The CDR3 sequence: CASRRGQGTDTIYF. In DNA, the CDR3 is TGTGCCAGCAGGAGGGGACAGGGGACGGACACCATATATTTT.

This clone has only one observation. V and J are TRBV5-6 and TRBJ2-2; TRBD1 might be the D (6 bases). The CDR3 spans 14 residues. V was pared by 4 bases and J by 4 bases, with 11 bases between. The germline V gene encodes CDR1 SGHDT and CDR2 YYEEEE. The DNA for the CDR3 is TGTGCCAGCAGCCCAGGACAGTTCACCGGGGAGCTGTTTTTT. This sequence encodes CASSPGQFTGELFF.

This chain joins TRBV2 and TRBJ1-4; 10 nucleotides align to TRBD1. The CDR3 is 15 residues long. V trimming: 6 bases; J trimming: 4 bases; junction bases outside the gene matches: 5. Germline loops: CDR1 SNHLY, CDR2 FYNNEI. Written as DNA, the CDR3 is TGTGCCAGCAGGGGGAGGACAGGGGGTAATGAAAAACTGTTTTTT. Protein: CASRGRTGGNEKLFF. Combining the CDR3 with reference TRBV2 and TRBJ1-4 gives the whole variable domain EPEVTQTPSHQVTQMGQEVILRCVPISNHLYFYWYRQILGQKVEFLVSFYNNEISEKSEIFDDQFSVERPDGSNFTLKIRSTKLEDSAMYFCASRGRTGGNEKLFFGSGTQLSVL.

The chain links TRBV19 to TRBJ1-2; TRBD1 matches at 7 bases. CDR3 size: 16 residues. V dropped 7 bases and J dropped 6; count of bases not matched to a gene: 17. The germline V gene has CDR1 LNHDA and CDR2 SQIVND (reference sequence). The CDR3 DNA sequence: TGTGCCAGTACGACAATCTCAGGACAGGTCGGCGATGGCTACACCTTC. Its translation: CASTTISGQVGDGYTF.

V is TRBV6-5 and J is TRBJ2-7; TRBD1 matches 7 bases. The CDR3 loop spans 15 amino acids. Germline lookup yields CDR1 MNHEY and CDR2 SVGAGI. The trim removed 6 bases at V and 3 bases at J, leaving 11 bases unmatched. The CDR3 DNA reads as TGTGCCAGCAGGGCCAAGACAGGGTTAAGCTACGAGCAGTACGTC. Translation gives CASRAKTGLSYEQYV.